Each of the 16 T cell receptor beta chains below was sequenced from the same sample in a study of siplizumab effects on memory and regulatory T cells. Using immunoSEQ multiplex PCR, the repertoire was profiled, and TCRdb retains in-frame clones only, with some absent. The data contain roughly 120,000 clones, around 94% of them singletons. The sample comprised non-Treg CD4+ T cells sorted from blood. The source is a human donor in good health.

The gene calls are TRBV5-6 and TRBJ1-2; TRBD1 might be the D (5 bases). The CDR3 spans 15 residues. V was trimmed by 3 bases and J by 7 bases, leaving 19 bases between them. CDR1 and CDR2 (germline): SGHDT, YYEEEE. Here the CDR3 reads CASSSTVDLKIGYTF. In DNA, the CDR3 is TGTGCCAGCAGCTCGACAGTTGACCTTAAAATTGGCTACACCTTC.

The chain is built from TRBV7-9 and TRBJ2-3; 16 nucleotides line up with TRBD2. This CDR3 is 18 amino acids long. Germline lookup yields CDR1 SEHNR and CDR2 FQNEAQ (reference sequence). Losses at the gene ends were 5 bases for V and 2 bases for J; bases not matched to a gene: 7. CDR3 sequence (DNA): TGTGCCAGCAGCGTGGGACTAGCGGGGGGGCGTTTCACAGATACGCAGTATTTT. It encodes CASSVGLAGGRFTDTQYF.

This rearrangement joins TRBV7-6 to TRBJ2-1; TRBD1 matches at 9 bases. The V segment lost 5 bases and the J segment 7 bases; nucleotides outside the gene matches: 12. Per germline, CDR1 SGHVS and CDR2 FNYEAQ. This CDR3 spans 16 amino acids. This chain's CDR3 is CASSNPTRDRENEQFF. The CDR3 region has the DNA TGTGCCAGCAGCAACCCTACCCGGGACAGGGAGAATGAGCAGTTCTTC.

The chain is built from TRBV18 and TRBJ1-1; D call uncertain. Looked up from germline, CDR1 is KGHSH and CDR2 is LQKENI. CDR3 length: 15 amino acids. V was shortened by 3 bases and J by 0 bases, with 11 bases between the two germline ends. The CDR3 loop is CASSPGSAMNTEAFF. CDR3 nucleotide sequence: TGTGCCAGCTCACCCGGCTCGGCTATGAACACTGAAGCTTTCTTT. Full variable domain (rest looked up from reference TRBV18 and TRBJ1-1): NAGVMQNPRHLVRRRGQEARLRCSPMKGHSHVYWYRQLPEEGLKFMVYLQKENIIDESGMPKERFSAEFPKEGPSILRIQQVVRGDSAAYFCASSPGSAMNTEAFFGQGTRLTVV.

This sequence joins TRBV4-1 and TRBJ2-3; TRBD1 or TRBD2 may be the D gene (6 bases each). Germline values: CDR1 MGHRA, CDR2 YSYEKL. The CDR3 length is 17 residues. V was clipped by 4 bases and J by 0 bases, with 17 bases between them. CDR3 sequence: CASSLPVGGTSTDTQYF. For the CDR3, the DNA is TGCGCCAGCAGCCTACCGGTAGGGGGGACTAGCACAGATACGCAGTATTTT.

The V and J genes are TRBV19 and TRBJ1-5, with TRBD1 matching over 7 bases. This CDR3 is built from 15 residues. Trimming removed 5 bases from V and 3 bases from J; junction bases left unmatched: 7. Germline V lookup: CDR1 LNHDA, CDR2 SQIVND (reference sequence). This CDR3 is CASSQGQTPNQPQHF. Here the CDR3 DNA reads TGTGCCAGTAGTCAGGGACAGACCCCCAATCAGCCCCAGCATTTT.

Turning to this clone: Other DNA sequences in this sample translate to the same CDR3. The chain recombines TRBV30 with TRBJ1-3; D remains unclear. CDR1 and CDR2 from the germline V gene are GTSNPN and SVGIG (reference sequence). This CDR3 region has 13 residues. Trimming cost V 2 bases and J 0 bases, with 5 bases left between them. CDR3 coding DNA: TGTGCCTGGAGTCCTTTCTCTGGAAACACCATATATTTT. Protein product: CAWSPFSGNTIYF. The full variable domain, in which reference TRBV30 and TRBJ1-3 provide the parts outside the CDR3, is SQTIHQWPATLVQPVGSPLSLECTVEGTSNPNLYWYRQAAGRGLQLLFYSVGIGQISSEVPQNLSASRPQDRQFILSSKKLLLSDSGFYLCAWSPFSGNTIYFGEGSWLTVV.

V usage is TRBV5-4 and J usage is TRBJ2-5; TRBD1 agrees at 8 bases. Germline trimming cut 4 bases from V and 5 bases from J; bases unmatched to any gene: 7. The germline CDR1 and CDR2 sequences are SGHNT and YYREEE (reference sequence). The CDR3 has 14 amino acids. CDR3 amino acids: CASSRQGTRETQYF. In nucleotides, the CDR3 is TGTGCCAGCAGCCGACAGGGGACCCGGGAGACCCAGTACTTC.

The sample holds one count of this clone. This chain joins TRBV14 and TRBJ2-6; D remains unclear. The CDR3 runs 13 residues. V was clipped by 4 bases and J by 0 bases, with 1 base between them. Germline V gene data show CDR1 as SGHDN and CDR2 as FVKESK. The CDR3 is CASSPSGANVLTF. Written as DNA, the CDR3 is TGTGCCAGCAGCCCCTCTGGGGCCAACGTCCTGACTTTC. The full variable domain, with the rest looked up from reference TRBV14 and TRBJ2-6, is EAGVTQFPSHSVIEKGQTVTLRCDPISGHDNLYWYRRVMGKEIKFLLHFVKESKQDESGMPNNRFLAERTGGTYSTLKVQPAELEDSGVYFCASSPSGANVLTFGAGSRLTVL.

A word on this clone: Other DNA sequences in the sample encode the same CDR3. The chain combines TRBV5-1 with TRBJ2-5; TRBD1 matches 7 bases. J was trimmed by 4 bases and V by 0 bases; bases with no gene match: 0. The CDR3 runs to 13 residues. The germline V gene has CDR1 SGHRS and CDR2 YFSETQ. CDR3 sequence (DNA): TGCGCCAGCAGCTTGGGACAGGGAGAGACCCAGTACTTC. Translated, it gives CASSLGQGETQYF. The full variable domain, its missing parts supplied by reference TRBV5-1 and TRBJ2-5, is KAGVTQTPRYLIKTRGQQVTLSCSPISGHRSVSWYQQTPGQGLQFLFEYFSETQRNKGNFPGRFSGRQFSNSRSEMNVSTLELGDSALYLCASSLGQGETQYFGPGTRLLVL.

This clone was counted a single time. The chain couples TRBV9 to TRBJ2-5, with 12 bases matching TRBD1. The CDR3 is 16 amino acids. Germline V gives CDR1 SGDLS, CDR2 YYNGEE. The junction had 5 bases not matched to a gene; V was cut back by 3 bases and J by 2 bases. In nucleotides, the CDR3 is TGTGCCAGCAGCGCCGGGACAGGGGGCGGACAAGAGACCCAGTACTTC. Its protein is CASSAGTGGGQETQYF.

The chain is built from TRBV2 and TRBJ2-5, with TRBD1 identical over 8 bases. Trimming took 2 bases from V and 5 from J; bases not matched to a gene: 10. The V gene's germline CDR1 is SNHLY and CDR2 FYNNEI. The CDR3 totals 16 residues. CDR3 in DNA: TGTGCCAGCAGTGAAAGCAGGGTCCCAGGGGGCGAGACCCAGTACTTC. Translated, it gives CASSESRVPGGETQYF. The complete variable domain, with remaining parts taken from reference TRBV2 and TRBJ2-5, reads EPEVTQTPSHQVTQMGQEVILRCVPISNHLYFYWYRQILGQKVEFLVSFYNNEISEKSEIFDDQFSVERPDGSNFTLKIRSTKLEDSAMYFCASSESRVPGGETQYFGPGTRLLVL.

This chain connects TRBV11-2 to TRBJ2-1, with a tentative D call TRBD2 (5 bases). CDR3 length: 12 amino acids. From germline, CDR1 is SGHAT and CDR2 FQNNGV. The V and J ends lost 0 bases and 14 bases respectively, with 11 bases between them. The CDR3 protein is CASSLDRGEEFF. CDR3 in DNA: TGTGCCAGCAGCTTAGATCGGGGAGAGGAGTTCTTC.

The chain carries TRBV25-1 and TRBJ1-1, with a possible D match to TRBD1 (5 bases). The CDR3 consists of 14 residues. Germline loops: CDR1 MGHDK, CDR2 SYGVNS. Trimming cost V 6 bases and J 1 base, with 12 bases left between them. The CDR3 nucleotides are TGTGCCAGCAGCTCTAGGGGAGGGAACACTGAAGCTTTCTTT. Translation: CASSSRGGNTEAFF.

The count of this clone is one. The junction departs from germline at one end; a sequencing error may be responsible. The chain has TRBV20-1 and TRBJ2-7; 8 bases are shared with TRBD2. The CDR3 contains 11 residues. Germline CDR1 reads DFQATT; CDR2 reads SNEGSKA (reference sequence). The CDR3 region is CSSSSGNEQYF. CDR3 nucleotide sequence: TGCAGTTCTAGTAGCGGGAACGAGCAGTACTTC.

The V gene is TRBV4-1, the J gene TRBJ2-1; no clear D. CDR3 length: 16 residues. The ends were cut back, 1 base at V and 2 bases at J, with 12 bases in the middle. CDR1 is MGHRA and CDR2 is YSYEKL in the germline V gene. CDR3 amino acids: CASSQGTPGTYNEQFF. CDR3 DNA sequence: TGCGCCAGCAGCCAAGGAACCCCCGGAACCTACAATGAGCAGTTCTTC.